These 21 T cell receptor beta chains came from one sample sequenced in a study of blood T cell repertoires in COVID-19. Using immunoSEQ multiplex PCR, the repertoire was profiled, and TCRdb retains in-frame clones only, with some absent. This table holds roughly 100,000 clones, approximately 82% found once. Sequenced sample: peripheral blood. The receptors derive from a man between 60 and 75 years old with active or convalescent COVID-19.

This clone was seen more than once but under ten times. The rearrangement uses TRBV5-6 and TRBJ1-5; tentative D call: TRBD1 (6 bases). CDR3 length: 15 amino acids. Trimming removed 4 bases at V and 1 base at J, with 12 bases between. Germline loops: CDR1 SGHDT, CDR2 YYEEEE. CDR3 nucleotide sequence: TGTGCCAGCAGCAAGGGACAAGGAAGCAATCAGCCCCAGCATTTT. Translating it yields CASSKGQGSNQPQHF.

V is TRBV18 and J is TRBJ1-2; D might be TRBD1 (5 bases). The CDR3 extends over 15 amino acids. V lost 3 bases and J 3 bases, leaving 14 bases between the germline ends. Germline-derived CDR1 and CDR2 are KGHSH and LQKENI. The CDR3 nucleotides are TGTGCCAGCTCACCTGAGCGCAGGGTTGACTATGGCTACACCTTC. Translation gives CASSPERRVDYGYTF. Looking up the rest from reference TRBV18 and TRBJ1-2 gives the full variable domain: NAGVMQNPRHLVRRRGQEARLRCSPMKGHSHVYWYRQLPEEGLKFMVYLQKENIIDESGMPKERFSAEFPKEGPSILRIQQVVRGDSAAYFCASSPERRVDYGYTFGSGTRLTVV.

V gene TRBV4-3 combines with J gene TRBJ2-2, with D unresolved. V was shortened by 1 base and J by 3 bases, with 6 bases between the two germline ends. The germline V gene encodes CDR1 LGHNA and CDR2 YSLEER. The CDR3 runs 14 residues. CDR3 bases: TGCGCCAGCAGCCAAGGGCAGTACACCGGGGAGCTGTTTTTT. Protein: CASSQGQYTGELFF.

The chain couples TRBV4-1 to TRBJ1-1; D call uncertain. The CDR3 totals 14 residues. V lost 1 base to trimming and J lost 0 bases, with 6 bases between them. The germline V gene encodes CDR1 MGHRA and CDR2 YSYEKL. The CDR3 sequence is CASSQVTVNTEAFF. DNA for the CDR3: TGCGCCAGCAGCCAAGTTACAGTGAACACTGAAGCTTTCTTT.

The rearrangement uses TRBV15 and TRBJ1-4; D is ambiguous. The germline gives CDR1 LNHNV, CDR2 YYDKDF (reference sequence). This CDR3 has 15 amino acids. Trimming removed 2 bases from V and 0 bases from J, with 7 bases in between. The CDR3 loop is CATSRRLATNEKLFF. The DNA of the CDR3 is TGTGCCACCAGCAGAAGACTTGCAACTAATGAAAAACTGTTTTTT.

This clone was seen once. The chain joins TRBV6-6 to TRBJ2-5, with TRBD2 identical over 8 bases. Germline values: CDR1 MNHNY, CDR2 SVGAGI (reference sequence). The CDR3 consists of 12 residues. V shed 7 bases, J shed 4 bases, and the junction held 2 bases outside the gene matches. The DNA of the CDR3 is TGTGCCAGCACGGCGGGAGGAGAGACCCAGTACTTC. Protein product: CASTAGGETQYF.

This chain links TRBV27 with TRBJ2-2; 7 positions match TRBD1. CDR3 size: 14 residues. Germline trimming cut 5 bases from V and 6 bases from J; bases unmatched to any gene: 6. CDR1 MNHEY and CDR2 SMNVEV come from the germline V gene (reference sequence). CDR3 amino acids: CASSRLGGPGELFF. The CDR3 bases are TGTGCCAGCAGTCGCCTAGGGGGCCCCGGGGAGCTGTTTTTT.

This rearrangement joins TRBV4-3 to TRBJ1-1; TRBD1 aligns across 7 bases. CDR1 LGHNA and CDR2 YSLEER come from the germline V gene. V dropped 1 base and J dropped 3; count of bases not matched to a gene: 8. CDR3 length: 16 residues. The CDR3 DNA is TGCGCCAGCAGCCAAGGTCCAACAGGGGTCGACACTGAAGCTTTCTTT. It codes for CASSQGPTGVDTEAFF.

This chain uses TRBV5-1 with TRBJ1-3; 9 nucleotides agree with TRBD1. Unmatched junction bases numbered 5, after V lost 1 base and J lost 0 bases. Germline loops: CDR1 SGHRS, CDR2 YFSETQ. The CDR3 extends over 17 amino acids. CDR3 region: CASSLTGTGPSGNTIYF. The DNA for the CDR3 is TGCGCCAGCAGCTTGACCGGGACAGGGCCCTCTGGAAACACCATATATTTT.

CDR3 sequence reads: CASRRDYSYNEQFF. For the CDR3, the DNA is TGTGCCAGCCGGCGGGACTACTCCTACAATGAGCAGTTCTTC. The chain is built from TRBV28 and TRBJ2-1; 7 bases fit TRBD2. J gave up 0 bases and V 8 bases, and 4 bases lay outside the gene matches. The V gene's germline CDR1 is MDHEN and CDR2 SYDVKM. There are 14 residues in the CDR3.

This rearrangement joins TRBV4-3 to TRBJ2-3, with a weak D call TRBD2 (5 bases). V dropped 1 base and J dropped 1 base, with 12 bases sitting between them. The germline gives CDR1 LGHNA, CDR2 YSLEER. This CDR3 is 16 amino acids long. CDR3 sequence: CASSQVGGHGTDTQYF. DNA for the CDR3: TGCGCCAGCAGCCAAGTCGGAGGTCACGGCACAGATACGCAGTATTTT.

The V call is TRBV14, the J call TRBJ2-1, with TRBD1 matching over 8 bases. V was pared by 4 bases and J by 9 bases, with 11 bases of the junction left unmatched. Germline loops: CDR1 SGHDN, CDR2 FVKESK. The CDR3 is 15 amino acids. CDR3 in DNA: TGTGCCAGCAGCCGATTTGTCGGACAGGGTTCTGAGCAGTTCTTC. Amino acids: CASSRFVGQGSEQFF.

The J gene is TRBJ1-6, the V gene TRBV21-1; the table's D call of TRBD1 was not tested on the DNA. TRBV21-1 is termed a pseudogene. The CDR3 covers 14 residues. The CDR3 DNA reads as TGTGCCAGCAGTCTGGGACAGTTTAATTCACCCCTCCACTTT. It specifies CASSLGQFNSPLHF.

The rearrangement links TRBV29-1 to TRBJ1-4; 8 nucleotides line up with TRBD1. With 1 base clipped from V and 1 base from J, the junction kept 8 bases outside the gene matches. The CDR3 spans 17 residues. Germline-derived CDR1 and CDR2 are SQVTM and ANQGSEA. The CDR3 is CSVEGSTGEGTNEKLFF. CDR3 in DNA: TGCAGCGTTGAAGGGTCGACAGGGGAAGGAACTAATGAAAAACTGTTTTTT.

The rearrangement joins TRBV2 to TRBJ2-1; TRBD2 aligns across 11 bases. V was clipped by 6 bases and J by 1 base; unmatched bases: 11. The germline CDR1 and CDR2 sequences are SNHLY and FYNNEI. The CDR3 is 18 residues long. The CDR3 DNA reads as TGTGCCAGCAGACCCTTTGGATTAGCGGGAGGGTCCTACAATGAGCAGTTCTTC. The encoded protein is CASRPFGLAGGSYNEQFF.

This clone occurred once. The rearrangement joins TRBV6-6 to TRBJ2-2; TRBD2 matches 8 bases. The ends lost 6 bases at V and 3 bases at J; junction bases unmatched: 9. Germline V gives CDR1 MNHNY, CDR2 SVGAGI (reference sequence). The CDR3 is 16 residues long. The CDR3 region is CASSPGRAGDTGELFF. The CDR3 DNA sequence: TGTGCCAGCAGCCCCGGGAGAGCGGGAGACACCGGGGAGCTGTTTTTT.

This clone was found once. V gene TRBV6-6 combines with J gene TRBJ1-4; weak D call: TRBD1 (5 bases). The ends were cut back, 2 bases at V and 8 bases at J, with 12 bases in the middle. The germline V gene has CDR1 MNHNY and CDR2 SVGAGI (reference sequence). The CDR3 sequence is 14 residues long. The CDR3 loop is CASSYAREGEKLFF. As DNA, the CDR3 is TGTGCCAGCAGTTACGCCAGGGAAGGGGAAAAACTGTTTTTT.

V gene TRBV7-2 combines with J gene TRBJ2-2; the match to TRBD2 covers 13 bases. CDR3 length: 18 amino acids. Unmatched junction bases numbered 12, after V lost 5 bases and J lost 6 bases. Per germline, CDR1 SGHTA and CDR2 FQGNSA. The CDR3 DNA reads TGTGCCAGCAGCCCTCTTCTTGGGACTAGCGGGATGCCCGGGGAGCTGTTTTTT. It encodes CASSPLLGTSGMPGELFF.

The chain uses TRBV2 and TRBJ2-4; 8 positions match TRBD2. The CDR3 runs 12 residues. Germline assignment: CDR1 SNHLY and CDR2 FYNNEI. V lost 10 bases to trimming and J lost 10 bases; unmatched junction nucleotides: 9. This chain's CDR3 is CATAGLGGIQYF. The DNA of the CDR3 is TGTGCCACCGCGGGACTAGGAGGTATTCAGTACTTC.

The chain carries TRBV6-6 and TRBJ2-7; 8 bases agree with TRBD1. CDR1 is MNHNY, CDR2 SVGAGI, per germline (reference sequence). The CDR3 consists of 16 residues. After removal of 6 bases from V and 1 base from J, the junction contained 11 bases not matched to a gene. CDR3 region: CASSPMQGASSYEQYF. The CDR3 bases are TGTGCCAGCAGCCCTATGCAGGGGGCAAGTTCCTACGAGCAGTACTTC.

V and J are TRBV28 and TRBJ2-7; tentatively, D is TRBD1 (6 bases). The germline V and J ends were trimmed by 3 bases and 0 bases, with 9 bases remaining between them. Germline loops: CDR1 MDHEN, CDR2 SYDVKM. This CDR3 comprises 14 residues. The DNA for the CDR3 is TGTGCCAGCAGTTTCCGACAGGCCTCCTACGAGCAGTACTTC. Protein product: CASSFRQASYEQYF.